This T cell receptor beta chain was obtained from a study of regulatory T cells in long-lasting Graves disease. Assembly of TCR beta libraries relied on iRepertoire HTBI primers together with Arm-PCR of CDR3 regions. MiXCR, applied by TCRdb to the multiplex PCR reads, yields one record per CDR3 protein. The data hold about 540,000 distinct CDR3 sequences, with less than 15% observed a single time. The CDR3 covers 12 residues. Deletions cut 7 bases from V and 7 bases from J, with 10 bases between. The germline V gene encodes CDR1 MNHNS and CDR2 SASEGT. Time point: newly diagnosed GD, antithyroid drugs for less than 3 months. Generation of the TCR library employed RNA extracted from PBMCs. This clonotype was seen ten or more times. These data also formed part of another study, on T cells in Graves' hyperthyroidism and ophthalmopathy.

This receptor was taken from a man younger than 45 with Graves disease. This specimen was peripheral blood mononuclear cells (PBMCs), taken at new diagnosis, from a patient treated with antithyroid drugs. The gene calls are TRBV6-1 and TRBJ2-2, with a weak D call TRBD1 (5 bases). The CDR3 is CASKGYGGELFF. For the CDR3, the DNA is TGTGCCAGCAAGGGGTACGGCGGGGAGCTGTTTTTT.